A single sample is the source of the 19 T cell receptor beta chains below, sequenced in a study of blood T cell repertoires in COVID-19. Repertoires were generated with immunoSEQ multiplex PCR, while TCRdb's copy carries only in-frame clones and drops some. The repertoire holds under 150,000 clones, with about 90% as singletons. Sequenced: peripheral blood. The receptors originated from a woman in her forties or fifties with acute or convalescent COVID-19.

This clone was seen a few times. The gene calls are TRBV7-2 and TRBJ1-5; a weak D match, TRBD1 (5 bases). Between the trimmed V and J ends, which lost 5 bases and 6 bases, there was a span of 14 bases. CDR3 length: 14 amino acids. Per the germline V gene, CDR1 is SGHTA and CDR2 is FQGNSA. The CDR3 loop reads CASSRRAGTQPQHF. As DNA, the CDR3 is TGTGCCAGCAGCCGCCGAGCGGGGACTCAGCCCCAGCATTTT.

The CDR3 DNA sequence: TGTGCCAGCAGCCTAGGACAGTCGTTTATTTCCTATGGCTACACCTTC. Encoded protein: CASSLGQSFISYGYTF. The chain recombines TRBV5-6 with TRBJ1-2; TRBD1 might be the D (6 bases). V was clipped by 4 bases and J by 4 bases, with 20 bases between them. This CDR3 has 16 amino acids. CDR1 and CDR2 from the germline V gene are SGHDT and YYEEEE.

The chain employs TRBV7-9 and TRBJ1-1, with 7 bases matching TRBD1. Germline assignment: CDR1 SEHNR and CDR2 FQNEAQ (reference sequence). This CDR3 spans 15 amino acids. The ends lost 2 bases at V and 1 base at J; junction bases unmatched: 4. Here the CDR3 reads CASSLQGGGNTEAFF. CDR3 nucleotide sequence: TGTGCCAGCAGCTTACAGGGGGGAGGGAACACTGAAGCTTTCTTT.

The V gene is TRBV19, the J gene TRBJ1-6; 9 nucleotides line up with TRBD1. This CDR3 has 13 residues. CDR1 is LNHDA, CDR2 SQIVND, per germline (reference sequence). Trimming took 8 bases from V and 8 from J; bases not matched to a gene: 4. This CDR3 reads CASSRDRDSPLHF. CDR3 coding DNA: TGTGCCAGTTCCCGGGACAGGGATTCACCCCTCCACTTT.

V is TRBV14 and J is TRBJ2-5; TRBD2 agrees at 9 bases. Germline-derived CDR1 and CDR2 are SGHDN and FVKESK. CDR3 length: 16 amino acids. Germline trimming cut 5 bases from V and 5 bases from J; bases unmatched to any gene: 12. CDR3 protein: CASSGGAGGPRETQYF. The CDR3 coding sequence is TGTGCCAGCAGCGGGGGCGCGGGAGGGCCCAGGGAGACCCAGTACTTC.

This clone was detected only a few times. V is TRBV2 and J is TRBJ1-5, with 7 bases fitting TRBD1. Germline trimming cut 6 bases from V and 4 bases from J; bases unmatched to any gene: 9. This CDR3 is built from 15 residues. Germline-derived CDR1 and CDR2 are SNHLY and FYNNEI. The DNA of the CDR3 is TGTGCCAGCAGCCAACCCAGACAGGGAAATCAGCCCCAGCATTTT. This translates into CASSQPRQGNQPQHF.

The chain links TRBV27 to TRBJ1-6; D may be TRBD1 (5 bases). With 6 bases removed from V and 4 bases from J, the gap between germline ends came to 10 bases. CDR3 length: 14 amino acids. Germline assignment: CDR1 MNHEY and CDR2 SMNVEV (reference sequence). CDR3 coding DNA: TGTGCCAGCAGAGTCGGGGGGTATAATTCACCCCTCCACTTT. This sequence encodes CASRVGGYNSPLHF.

V is TRBV7-9 and J is TRBJ2-1; 8 bases are shared with TRBD2. The CDR3 sequence is 16 residues long. The germline CDR1 and CDR2 sequences are SEHNR and FQNEAQ (reference sequence). Trimming at V came to 1 base and at J to 9 bases, leaving 11 bases not matched to a gene. CDR3 nucleotide sequence: TGTGCCAGCAGCTTAGGATCAAGCGGGAGATTGATTGAGCAGTTCTTC. Protein: CASSLGSSGRLIEQFF.

The gene calls are TRBV27 and TRBJ2-7; 8 bases align to TRBD1. This CDR3 spans 13 amino acids. CDR1 MNHEY and CDR2 SMNVEV come from the germline V gene (reference sequence). V shed 3 bases and J 5 bases; nucleotides not matched to a gene: 3. Here the CDR3 DNA reads TGTGCCAGCAGTTTTACGACAGGGGACGAGCAGTACTTC. This encodes CASSFTTGDEQYF.

The rearrangement uses TRBV19 and TRBJ2-3, with 8 bases lining up with TRBD1. Trimming removed 8 bases from V and 6 bases from J; junction bases left unmatched: 13. Germline CDR1 is LNHDA and CDR2 is SQIVND (reference sequence). This CDR3 has 15 amino acids. The CDR3 nucleotides read TGTGCCAGTTCGATTTCGCAGGGGGCGGCGGATACGCAGTATTTT. Residues: CASSISQGAADTQYF.

This chain joins TRBV9 and TRBJ2-5; D is possibly TRBD2 (6 bases). Trimming removed 3 bases at V and 4 bases at J, with 22 bases between. Germline V gene sequence: CDR1 SGDLS, CDR2 YYNGEE. The CDR3 spans 17 residues. The CDR3 here is CASSAPNIAVKGETQYF. In nucleotides, the CDR3 is TGTGCCAGCAGCGCACCTAATATAGCGGTCAAGGGAGAGACCCAGTACTTC.

This rearrangement joins TRBV3-1 (or the pseudogene TRBV3-2) to TRBJ2-5; D may be TRBD1 (6 bases). The CDR3 has 14 amino acids. V dropped 0 bases and J dropped 2 bases, with 7 bases sitting between them. Germline V lookup: CDR1 LGHDT, CDR2 YNNKEL (reference sequence). CDR3 bases: TGTGCCAGCAGCCAAGACAGGGGACAAGAGACCCAGTACTTC. Protein: CASSQDRGQETQYF.

The chain uses TRBV3-1 (or the pseudogene TRBV3-2) and TRBJ1-1, with D tentatively TRBD1 (5 bases). V dropped 5 bases and J dropped 1 base, with 8 bases sitting between them. The CDR3 has 13 amino acids. Germline lookup yields CDR1 LGHDT and CDR2 YNNKEL (reference sequence). The CDR3 DNA sequence: TGTGCCAGCAGCTTGACAGCGAACACTGAAGCTTTCTTT. It yields the protein CASSLTANTEAFF.

This chain links TRBV28 with TRBJ2-1; D may be TRBD2 (5 bases). The CDR3 runs 15 residues. The ends were cut back, 6 bases at V and 7 bases at J, with 19 bases in the middle. Germline assignment: CDR1 MDHEN and CDR2 SYDVKM. The CDR3 spells CASRFPGKGVNEQFF. The CDR3 bases are TGTGCCAGCAGGTTCCCAGGCAAGGGAGTAAATGAGCAGTTCTTC. The entire variable domain, with the rest obtained from reference TRBV28 and TRBJ2-1, is as follows: DVKVTQSSRYLVKRTGEKVFLECVQDMDHENMFWYRQDPGLGLRLIYFSYDVKMKEKGDIPEGYSVSREKKERFSLILESASTNQTSMYLCASRFPGKGVNEQFFGPGTRLTVL.

V is TRBV30 and J is TRBJ1-2; TRBD1 agrees at 11 bases. V shed 5 bases, J shed 11 bases, and the junction held 13 bases outside the gene matches. The CDR3 is 14 amino acids. CDR1 is GTSNPN and CDR2 is SVGIG in the germline V gene (reference sequence). The CDR3 DNA is TGTGCCTGGGAAGCCGGGACAGGGGGATCGGAATACACCTTC. Amino acid sequence: CAWEAGTGGSEYTF.

V gene TRBV19 combines with J gene TRBJ2-4, with 8 bases fitting TRBD1. CDR1 and CDR2 (germline): LNHDA, SQIVND (reference sequence). Trimming cost V 6 bases and J 0 bases; bases outside gene matches: 22. The CDR3 runs to 21 residues. In nucleotides, the CDR3 is TGTGCCAGTAGCCTAGAGCGCTCCGGCGGACAGGGATTATTAGCCAAAAACATTCAGTACTTC. Translation gives CASSLERSGGQGLLAKNIQYF.

The CDR3 sequence is CASSWGDNSPLHF. CDR3 nucleotides: TGTGCCAGCAGTTGGGGGGACAATTCACCCCTCCACTTT. The genes are TRBV27 and TRBJ1-6, with a tentative D call TRBD1 (5 bases). The CDR3 length is 13 residues. Germline CDR1 is MNHEY and CDR2 is SMNVEV (reference sequence). Trimming took 4 bases from V and 7 from J, leaving 8 bases between them.

V usage is TRBV27 and J usage is TRBJ2-1; D is possibly TRBD1 (6 bases). The CDR3 runs 14 residues. Germline V lookup: CDR1 MNHEY, CDR2 SMNVEV (reference sequence). V was clipped by 6 bases and J by 10 bases, with 19 bases between them. The CDR3 region is CASRQGQRFFEQFF. CDR3 in DNA: TGTGCCAGCAGACAAGGACAGCGATTTTTCGAGCAGTTCTTC.

CDR3 residues: CAWSVRDGAGQPQHF. The CDR3, as DNA: TGTGCCTGGAGTGTACGGGACGGAGCGGGTCAGCCCCAGCATTTT. The chain links TRBV30 to TRBJ1-5; D possibly corresponds to TRBD1 (5 bases). This CDR3 spans 15 amino acids. Germline V gene data show CDR1 as GTSNPN and CDR2 as SVGIG (reference sequence). Deletions cut 0 bases from V and 6 bases from J, with 15 bases between.